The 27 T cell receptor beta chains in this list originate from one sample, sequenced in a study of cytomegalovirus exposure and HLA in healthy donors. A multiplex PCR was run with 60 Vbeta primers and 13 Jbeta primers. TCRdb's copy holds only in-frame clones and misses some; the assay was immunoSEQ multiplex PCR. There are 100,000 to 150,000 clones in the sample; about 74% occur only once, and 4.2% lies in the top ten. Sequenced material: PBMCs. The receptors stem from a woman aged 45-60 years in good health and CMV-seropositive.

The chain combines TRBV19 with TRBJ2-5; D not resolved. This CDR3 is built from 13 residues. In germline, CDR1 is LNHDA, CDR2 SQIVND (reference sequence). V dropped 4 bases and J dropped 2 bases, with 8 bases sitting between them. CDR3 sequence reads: CASSTADQETQYF. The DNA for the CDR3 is TGTGCCAGTAGTACTGCAGATCAAGAGACCCAGTACTTC.

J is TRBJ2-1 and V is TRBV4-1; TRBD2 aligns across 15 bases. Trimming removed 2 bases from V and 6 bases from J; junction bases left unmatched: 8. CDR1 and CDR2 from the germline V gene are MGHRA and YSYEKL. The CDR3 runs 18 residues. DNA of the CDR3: TGCGCCAGCAGCCAAATAGACTTGGGACTAGCGGGGGGCAATGAGCAGTTCTTC. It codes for CASSQIDLGLAGGNEQFF.

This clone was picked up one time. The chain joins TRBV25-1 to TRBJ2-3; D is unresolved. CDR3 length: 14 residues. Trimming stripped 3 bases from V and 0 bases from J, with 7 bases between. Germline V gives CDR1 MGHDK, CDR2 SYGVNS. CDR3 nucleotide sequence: TGTGCCAGCAGTGATACCAGAAGCACAGATACGCAGTATTTT. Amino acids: CASSDTRSTDTQYF.

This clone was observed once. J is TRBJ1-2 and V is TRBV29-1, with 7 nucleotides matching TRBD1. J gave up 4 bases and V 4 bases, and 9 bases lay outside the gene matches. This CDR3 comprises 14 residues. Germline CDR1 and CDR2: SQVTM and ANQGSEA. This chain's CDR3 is CSVVVGGGSYGYTF. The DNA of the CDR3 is TGCAGCGTTGTGGTAGGAGGGGGCAGCTATGGCTACACCTTC.

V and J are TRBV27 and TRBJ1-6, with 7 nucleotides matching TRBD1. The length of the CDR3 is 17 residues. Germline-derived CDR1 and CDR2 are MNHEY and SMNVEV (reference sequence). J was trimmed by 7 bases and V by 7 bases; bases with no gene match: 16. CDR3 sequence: CASTDGQVLSRNSPLHF. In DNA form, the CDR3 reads TGTGCCAGCACCGATGGACAGGTTCTATCCCGAAATTCACCCCTCCACTTT.

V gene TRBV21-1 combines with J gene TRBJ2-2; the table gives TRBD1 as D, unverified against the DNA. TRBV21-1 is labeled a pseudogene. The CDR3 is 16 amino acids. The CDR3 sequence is CASSKGGTGGTGELFF. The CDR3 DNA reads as TGTGCCAGCAGCAAAGGCGGGACAGGGGGTACCGGGGAGCTGTTTTTT.

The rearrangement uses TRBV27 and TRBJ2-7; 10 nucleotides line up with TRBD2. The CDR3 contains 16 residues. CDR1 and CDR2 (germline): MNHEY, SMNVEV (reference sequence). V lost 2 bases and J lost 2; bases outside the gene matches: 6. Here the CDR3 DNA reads TGTGCCAGCAGTTTACTAGCGGGGGTTCTGACCTACGAGCAGTACTTC. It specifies CASSLLAGVLTYEQYF.

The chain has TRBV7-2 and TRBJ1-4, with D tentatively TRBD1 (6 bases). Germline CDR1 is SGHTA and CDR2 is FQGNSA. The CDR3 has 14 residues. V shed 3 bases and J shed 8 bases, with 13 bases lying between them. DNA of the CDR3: TGTGCCAGCAGCTTGGAACAGGGTCTAGAAAAACTGTTTTTT. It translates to CASSLEQGLEKLFF.

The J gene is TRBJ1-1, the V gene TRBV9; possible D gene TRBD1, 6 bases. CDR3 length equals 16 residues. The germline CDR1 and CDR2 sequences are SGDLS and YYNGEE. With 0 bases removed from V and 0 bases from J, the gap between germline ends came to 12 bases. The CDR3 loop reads CASSVGIAGVNTEAFF. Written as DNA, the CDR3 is TGTGCCAGCAGCGTAGGGATCGCAGGGGTGAACACTGAAGCTTTCTTT. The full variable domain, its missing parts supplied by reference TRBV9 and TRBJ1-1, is DSGVTQTPKHLITATGQRVTLRCSPRSGDLSVYWYQQSLDQGLQFLIQYYNGEERAKGNILERFSAQQFPDLHSELNLSSLELGDSALYFCASSVGIAGVNTEAFFGQGTRLTVV.

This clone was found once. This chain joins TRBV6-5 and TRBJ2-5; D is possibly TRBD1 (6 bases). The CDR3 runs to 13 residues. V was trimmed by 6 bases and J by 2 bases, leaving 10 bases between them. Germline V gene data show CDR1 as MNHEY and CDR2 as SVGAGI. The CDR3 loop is CASRRTEQETQYF. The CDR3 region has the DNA TGTGCCAGCAGGAGGACAGAACAAGAGACCCAGTACTTC.

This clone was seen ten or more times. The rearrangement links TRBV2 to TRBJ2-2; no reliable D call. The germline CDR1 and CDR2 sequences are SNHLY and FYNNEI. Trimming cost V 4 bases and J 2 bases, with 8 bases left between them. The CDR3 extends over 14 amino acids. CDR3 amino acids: CASSVRINTGELFF. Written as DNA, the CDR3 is TGTGCCAGCAGTGTGAGAATCAACACCGGGGAGCTGTTTTTT.

The CDR3 loop reads CASSPHMGESGYTF. The CDR3 region has the DNA TGTGCCAGCAGCCCCCATATGGGCGAGAGTGGCTACACCTTC. The chain couples TRBV7-2 to TRBJ1-2; D is unclear. The CDR3 length is 14 residues. The ends were cut back, 5 bases at V and 7 bases at J, with 17 bases in the middle. Germline V gene data show CDR1 as SGHTA and CDR2 as FQGNSA.

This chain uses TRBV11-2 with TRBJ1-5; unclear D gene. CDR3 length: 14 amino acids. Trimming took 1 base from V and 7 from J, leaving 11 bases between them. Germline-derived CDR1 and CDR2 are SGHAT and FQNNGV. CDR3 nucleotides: TGTGCCAGCAGCTTAGTCCGGGGAAGACAGCCCCAGCATTTT. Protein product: CASSLVRGRQPQHF.

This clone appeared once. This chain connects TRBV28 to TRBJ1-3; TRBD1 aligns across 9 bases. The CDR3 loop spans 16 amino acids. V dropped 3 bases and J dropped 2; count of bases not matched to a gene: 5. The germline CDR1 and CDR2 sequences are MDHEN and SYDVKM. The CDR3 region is CASSFITGGAGNTIYF. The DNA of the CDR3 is TGTGCCAGCAGTTTCATAACAGGGGGCGCTGGAAACACCATATATTTT.

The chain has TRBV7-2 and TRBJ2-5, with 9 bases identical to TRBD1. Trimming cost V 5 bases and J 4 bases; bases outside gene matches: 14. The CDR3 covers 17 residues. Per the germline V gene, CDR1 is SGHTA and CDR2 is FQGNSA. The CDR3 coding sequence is TGTGCCAGCAGCGGTATTACAGGGGGCGGATTTAGAGAGACCCAGTACTTC. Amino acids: CASSGITGGGFRETQYF.

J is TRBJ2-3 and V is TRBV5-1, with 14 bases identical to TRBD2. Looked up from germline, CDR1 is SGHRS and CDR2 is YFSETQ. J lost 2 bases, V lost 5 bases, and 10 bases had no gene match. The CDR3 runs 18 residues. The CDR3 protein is CASRGAGTSGGSTDTQYF. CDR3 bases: TGCGCCAGCAGGGGGGCCGGGACTAGCGGGGGTTCCACAGATACGCAGTATTTT.

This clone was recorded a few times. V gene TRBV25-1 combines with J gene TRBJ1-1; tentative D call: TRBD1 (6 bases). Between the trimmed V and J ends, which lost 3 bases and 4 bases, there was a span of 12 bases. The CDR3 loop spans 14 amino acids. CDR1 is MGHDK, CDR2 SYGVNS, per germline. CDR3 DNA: TGTGCCAGCAGTGAGAACAGGGATGGCACTGAAGCTTTCTTT. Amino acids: CASSENRDGTEAFF.

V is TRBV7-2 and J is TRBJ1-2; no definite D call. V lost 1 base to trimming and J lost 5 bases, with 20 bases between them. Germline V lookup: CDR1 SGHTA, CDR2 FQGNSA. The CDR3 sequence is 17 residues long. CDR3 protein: CASSLGRAPLRGYGYTF. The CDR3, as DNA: TGTGCCAGCAGCTTAGGGAGGGCTCCTTTGAGAGGATATGGCTACACCTTC.

DNA of the CDR3: TGCGCCAGCAGCTCCGGTGGGTCCGGGACTAGCGTAGGAGAGACCCAGTACTTC. As protein: CASSSGGSGTSVGETQYF. The V gene is TRBV5-1, the J gene TRBJ2-5; 10 positions agree with TRBD2. There are 18 residues in the CDR3. V shed 3 bases and J 4 bases; nucleotides not matched to a gene: 15. The germline V gene has CDR1 SGHRS and CDR2 YFSETQ.

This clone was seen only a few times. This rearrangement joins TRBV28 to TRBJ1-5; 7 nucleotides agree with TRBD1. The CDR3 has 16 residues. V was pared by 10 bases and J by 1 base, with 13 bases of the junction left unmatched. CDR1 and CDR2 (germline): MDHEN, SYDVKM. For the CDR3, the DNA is TGTGCCATAATTTCAGGGGGAGCACGGAGCAATCAGCCCCAGCATTTT. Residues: CAIISGGARSNQPQHF.

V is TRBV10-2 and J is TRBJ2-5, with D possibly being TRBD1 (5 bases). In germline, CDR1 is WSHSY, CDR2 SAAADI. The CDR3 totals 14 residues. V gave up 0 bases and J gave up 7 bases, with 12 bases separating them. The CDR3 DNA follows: TGCGCCAGCAGTGAGTCGGGCGGTCAGGGGACCCAGTACTTC. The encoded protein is CASSESGGQGTQYF.

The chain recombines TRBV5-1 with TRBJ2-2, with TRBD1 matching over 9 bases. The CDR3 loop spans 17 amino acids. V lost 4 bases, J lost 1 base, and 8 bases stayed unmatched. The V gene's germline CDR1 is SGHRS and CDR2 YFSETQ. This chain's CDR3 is CASSHGPTGGNTGELFF. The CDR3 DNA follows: TGCGCCAGCAGCCACGGCCCGACAGGGGGGAACACCGGGGAGCTGTTTTTT.

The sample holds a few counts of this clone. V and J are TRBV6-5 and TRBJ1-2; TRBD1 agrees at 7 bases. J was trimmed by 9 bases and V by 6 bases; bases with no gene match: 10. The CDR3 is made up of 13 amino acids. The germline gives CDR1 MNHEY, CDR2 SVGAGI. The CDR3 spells CASRTGTALSYTF. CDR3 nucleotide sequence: TGTGCCAGCAGGACCGGGACAGCGCTGAGCTACACCTTC.

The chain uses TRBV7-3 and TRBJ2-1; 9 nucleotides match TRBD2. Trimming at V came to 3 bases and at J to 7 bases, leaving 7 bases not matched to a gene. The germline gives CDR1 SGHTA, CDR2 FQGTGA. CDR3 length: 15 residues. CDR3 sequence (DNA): TGTGCCAGCAGCTTGGGCGGGGGGGCGGGGAATGAGCAGTTCTTC. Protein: CASSLGGGAGNEQFF.

The CDR3 DNA reads as TGTGCCAGCAGCGTAGGATCACGGGGCACTGAAGCTTTCTTT. It yields the protein CASSVGSRGTEAFF. The chain combines TRBV9 with TRBJ1-1; D is undetermined. The CDR3 loop spans 14 amino acids. CDR1 and CDR2 from the germline V gene are SGDLS and YYNGEE. The V end lost 0 bases, the J end lost 4 bases, and 10 bases lay between the germline ends.

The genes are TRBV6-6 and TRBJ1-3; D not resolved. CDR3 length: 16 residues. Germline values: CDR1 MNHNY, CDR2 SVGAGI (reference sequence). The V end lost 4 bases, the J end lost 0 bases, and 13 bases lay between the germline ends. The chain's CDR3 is CASSSGAGGSGNTIYF. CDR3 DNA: TGTGCCAGCAGTTCCGGAGCCGGCGGCTCTGGAAACACCATATATTTT.

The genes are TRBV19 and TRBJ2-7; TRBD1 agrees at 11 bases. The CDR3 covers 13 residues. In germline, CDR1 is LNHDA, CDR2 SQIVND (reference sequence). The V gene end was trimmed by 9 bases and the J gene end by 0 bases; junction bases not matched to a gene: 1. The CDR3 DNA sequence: TGTGCCAGCGGGACAGGGGGCTCCTACGAGCAGTACTTC. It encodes CASGTGGSYEQYF. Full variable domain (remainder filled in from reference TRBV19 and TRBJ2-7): DGGITQSPKYLFRKEGQNVTLSCEQNLNHDAMYWYRQDPGQGLRLIYYSQIVNDFQKGDIAEGYSVSREKKESFPLTVTSAQKNPTAFYLCASGTGGSYEQYFGPGTRLTVT.